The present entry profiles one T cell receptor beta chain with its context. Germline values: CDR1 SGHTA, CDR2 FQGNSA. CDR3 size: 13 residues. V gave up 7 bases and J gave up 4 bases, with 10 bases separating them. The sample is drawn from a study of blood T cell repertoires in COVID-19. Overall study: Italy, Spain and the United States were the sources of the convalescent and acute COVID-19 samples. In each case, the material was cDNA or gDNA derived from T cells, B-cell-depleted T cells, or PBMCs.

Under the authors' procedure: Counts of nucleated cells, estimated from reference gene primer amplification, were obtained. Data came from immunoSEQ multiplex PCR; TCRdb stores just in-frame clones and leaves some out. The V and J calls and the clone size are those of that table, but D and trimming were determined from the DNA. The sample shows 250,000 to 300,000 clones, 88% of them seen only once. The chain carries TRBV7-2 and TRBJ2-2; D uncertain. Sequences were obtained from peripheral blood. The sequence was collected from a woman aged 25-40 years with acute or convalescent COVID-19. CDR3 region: CASTRRITGELFF. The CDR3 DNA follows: TGTGCCAGCACCAGGCGCATCACCGGGGAGCTGTTTTTT.